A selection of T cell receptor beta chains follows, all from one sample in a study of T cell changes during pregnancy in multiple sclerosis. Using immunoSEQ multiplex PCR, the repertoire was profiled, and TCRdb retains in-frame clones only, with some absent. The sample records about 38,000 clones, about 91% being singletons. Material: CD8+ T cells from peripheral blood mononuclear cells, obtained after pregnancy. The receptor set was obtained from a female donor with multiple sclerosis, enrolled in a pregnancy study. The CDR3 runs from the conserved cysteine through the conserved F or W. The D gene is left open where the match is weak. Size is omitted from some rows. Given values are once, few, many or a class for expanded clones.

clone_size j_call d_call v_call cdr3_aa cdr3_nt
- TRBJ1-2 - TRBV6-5 CASSYVDRSNYGYTF TGTGCCAGCAGTTACGTCGACAGGAGTAACTATGGCTACACCTTC
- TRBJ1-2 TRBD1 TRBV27 CASSPGQGSYGYTF TGTGCCAGCAGTCCGGGACAGGGCAGTTATGGCTACACCTTC
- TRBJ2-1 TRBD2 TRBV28 CASSPRFIGTSGRYSYNEQFF TGTGCCAGCAGCCCACGGTTTATAGGGACTAGCGGGAGGTACTCCTACAATGAGCAGTTCTTC
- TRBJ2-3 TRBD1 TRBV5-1 CASSWGQGTDTQYF TGCGCCAGCAGCTGGGGACAGGGCACAGATACGCAGTATTTT
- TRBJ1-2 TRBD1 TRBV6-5 CASSYSYGTGGFGYTF TGTGCCAGCAGTTACAGTTATGGGACAGGGGGCTTCGGCTACACCTTC
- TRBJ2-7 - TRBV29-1 CSAEGDGNRYEQYF TGCAGCGCCGAGGGTGACGGGAACCGCTACGAGCAGTACTTC
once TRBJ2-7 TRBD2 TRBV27 CASSPSSGRASYEQYF TGTGCCAGCAGTCCGTCTAGCGGGAGGGCCTCCTACGAGCAGTACTTC
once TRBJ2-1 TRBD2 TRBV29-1 CSVAGLTYNEQFF TGCAGCGTTGCGGGACTAACCTACAATGAGCAGTTCTTC
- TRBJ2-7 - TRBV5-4 CASSLARGGSYEQYF TGTGCCAGCAGCTTGGCTAGAGGGGGCTCCTACGAGCAGTACTTC
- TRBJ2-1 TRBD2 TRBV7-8 CASSISGGLYNEQFF TGTGCCAGCAGCATTAGCGGGGGGCTCTACAATGAGCAGTTCTTC
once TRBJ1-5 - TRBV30 CAWSPPGGNQPQHF TGTGCCTGGAGCCCGCCGGGGGGGAATCAGCCCCAGCATTTT
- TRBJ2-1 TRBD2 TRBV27 CASKRGTSGTSFYEQFF TGTGCCAGCAAAAGGGGGACTAGCGGGACCTCTTTCTATGAGCAGTTCTTC
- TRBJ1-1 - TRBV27 CASGRGVEAFF TGTGCCAGCGGAAGGGGTGTTGAAGCTTTCTTT
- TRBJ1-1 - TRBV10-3 CAIGTADWGAFF TGTGCCATCGGTACAGCGGACTGGGGAGCTTTCTTT
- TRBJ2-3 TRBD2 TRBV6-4 CASSPGLAGRTDTQYF TGTGCCAGCAGTCCGGGACTAGCGGGTCGCACAGATACGCAGTATTTT
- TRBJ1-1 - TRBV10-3 CAISESKERLPPWAFF TGTGCCATCAGTGAGTCGAAGGAAAGACTCCCTCCCTGGGCTTTCTTT
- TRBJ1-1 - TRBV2 CASSEARATRSLKTEAFF TGTGCCAGCAGTGAAGCGAGGGCCACAAGGAGTTTAAAAACTGAAGCTTTCTTT
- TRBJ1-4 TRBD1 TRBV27 CASGRQRTGEKLFF TGTGCCAGCGGCAGACAGCGGACAGGTGAAAAACTGTTTTTT
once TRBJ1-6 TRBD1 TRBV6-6 CASRHNRGIYNSPLHF TGTGCCAGCAGACACAACAGGGGAATCTATAATTCACCCCTCCACTTT
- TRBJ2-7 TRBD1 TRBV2 CASTKTGATGYEQYF TGTGCCAGCACGAAGACAGGGGCAACAGGATACGAGCAGTACTTC
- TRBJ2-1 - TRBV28 CASSSIPVAVLHEQFF TGTGCCAGCAGTTCCATCCCCGTGGCAGTTCTCCATGAGCAGTTCTTC
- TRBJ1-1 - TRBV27 CAIGGVRGTEAFF TGTGCCATCGGAGGAGTCAGGGGAACTGAAGCTTTCTTT
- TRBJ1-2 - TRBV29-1 CSVVGRYGYTF TGCAGCGTTGTTGGGCGCTATGGCTACACCTTC
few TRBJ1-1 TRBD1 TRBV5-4 CASRRTGENTEAFF TGTGCCAGCAGGCGGACAGGCGAGAACACTGAAGCTTTCTTT
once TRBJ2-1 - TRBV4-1 CASSTRTYEQFF TGCGCCAGCAGCACCCGGACTTATGAGCAGTTCTTC
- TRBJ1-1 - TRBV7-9 CASSSDGGNTEAFF TGTGCCAGCAGCTCGGACGGAGGGAACACTGAAGCTTTCTTT
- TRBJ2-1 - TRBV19 CASSIAGVYNEQFF TGTGCCAGTAGTATAGCGGGGGTGTACAATGAGCAGTTCTTC
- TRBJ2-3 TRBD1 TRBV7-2 CASSWSQGADTQYF TGTGCCAGCAGCTGGAGTCAGGGGGCAGATACGCAGTATTTT
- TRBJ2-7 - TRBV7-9 CASSPGEGLYEQYF TGTGCCAGCAGCCCAGGGGAGGGCCTGTACGAGCAGTACTTC
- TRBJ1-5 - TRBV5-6 CASSSGGGGQPQHF TGTGCCAGCAGCTCTGGGGGGGGTGGTCAGCCCCAGCATTTT
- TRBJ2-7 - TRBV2 CASSRRDFYEQYF TGTGCCAGCAGTCGCCGGGACTTCTACGAGCAGTACTTC
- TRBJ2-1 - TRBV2 CASSGAHNEQFF TGTGCCAGCAGTGGGGCCCACAATGAGCAGTTCTTC
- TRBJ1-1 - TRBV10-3 CANAPGLNTEAFF TGTGCCAACGCCCCGGGTCTGAACACTGAAGCTTTCTTT
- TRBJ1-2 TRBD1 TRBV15 CATSMSPTGNYGYTF TGTGCCACCAGCATGAGCCCGACAGGGAACTATGGCTACACCTTC
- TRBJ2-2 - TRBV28 CASSPRPDGELFF TGTGCCAGCAGTCCTAGACCGGACGGGGAGCTGTTTTTT
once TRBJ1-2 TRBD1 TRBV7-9 CASSPRDRPSNYGYTF TGTGCCAGCAGCCCTCGGGACAGACCCTCTAACTATGGCTACACCTTC
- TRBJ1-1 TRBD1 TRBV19 CASSSRQGRDPTEAFF TGTGCCAGTAGTTCAAGACAGGGGAGAGATCCTACTGAAGCTTTCTTT
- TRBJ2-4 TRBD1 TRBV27 CASSLLGQTKNIQYF TGTGCCAGCAGTTTGTTGGGACAGACCAAAAACATTCAGTACTTC
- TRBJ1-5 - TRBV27 CASSLDSLGQPQHF TGTGCCAGCAGTTTGGACAGTTTAGGGCAGCCCCAGCATTTT
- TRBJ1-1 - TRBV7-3 CASSLIGNTEAFF TGTGCCAGCAGCTTAATCGGGAACACTGAAGCTTTCTTT
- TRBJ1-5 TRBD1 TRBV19 CASSPDDRGLQPQHF TGTGCCAGTAGCCCAGACGACAGGGGGCTTCAGCCCCAGCATTTT
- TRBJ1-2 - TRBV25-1 CASSELAGLNYGYTF TGTGCCAGCAGTGAATTGGCGGGTTTGAACTATGGCTACACCTTC
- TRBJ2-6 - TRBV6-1 CASSEDGGSGANVLTF TGTGCCAGCAGTGAAGACGGCGGCTCTGGGGCCAACGTCCTGACTTTC
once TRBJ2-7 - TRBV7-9 CASSGGLRLKEQYF TGTGCCAGCAGCGGAGGACTGAGGCTAAAGGAGCAGTACTTC
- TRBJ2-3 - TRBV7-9 CASKLGGQGTDTQYF TGTGCCAGCAAGCTCGGGGGGCAAGGCACAGATACGCAGTATTTT